This is a list of T cell receptor beta chains from one sample in a study of CXCR3-negative and CXCR3-positive naive CD8 T cells. TCRdb reprocessed the 5' RACE reads and stores each CDR3 protein as one record, lacking DNA. The listing contains roughly 99,000 distinct CDR3 sequences. Sequences were obtained from naive CXCR3+ CD8+ T cells from blood. The receptors were sampled from a human donor in good health. Some clones in this sample may be carry-over from other donors' samples. CDR3s include the opening cysteine and the closing phenylalanine or tryptophan.

>TRBV27|TRBJ2-7
CASSFGGLYEQYF
>TRBV20-1|TRBJ1-1
CSARENWITEAFF
>TRBV7-2|TRBJ2-4
CASSSEGQRGDIQYF
>TRBV4-3|TRBJ2-1
CASSQDGGDWGEQFF
>TRBV12-3/TRBV12-4|TRBJ1-1
CASSLEGRTEAFF
>TRBV29-1|TRBJ2-1
CSVDTANSYNEQFF
>TRBV7-9|TRBJ2-3
CASSSLTDFTDTQYF
>TRBV3-1|TRBJ2-7
CASSQETGYYYEQYF
>TRBV6-2/TRBV6-3|TRBJ2-1
CASSYSSGSEQFF
>TRBV6-4|TRBJ2-1
CASRRGTGSYNEQFF
>TRBV19|TRBJ2-1
CASSIGLGTADEQFF
>TRBV23-1|TRBJ1-2
CASITQGAYGYTF
>TRBV13|TRBJ2-7
CASSLAVGVSYEQYF
>TRBV5-5|TRBJ2-2
CASSWGLSGDTGELFF
>TRBV2|TRBJ2-2
CASSSRTEANTGELFF
>TRBV7-2|TRBJ2-1
CASSLIIGLPDEQFF
>TRBV28|TRBJ2-6
CASSSQFNGANVLTF
>TRBV6-2/TRBV6-3|TRBJ2-7
CASSYSTLGPDEQYF
>TRBV28|TRBJ2-7
CASSFMRGNEQYF
>TRBV6-5|TRBJ1-1
CASSYSDRLNTEAFF
>TRBV11-2|TRBJ2-7
CASSPGAGAYEQYF
>TRBV4-3|TRBJ1-4
CASSQEGHLYATNEKLFF
>TRBV9|TRBJ2-7
CASSVGGDSYEQYF